The TCR beta chain under discussion was sequenced for a study of T cell repertoires in cytomegalovirus infection. About the study: Matching HLA type, along with CMV infection, was indicated by public TCR beta signatures. Study-level points and caveats: It was HLA-C-restricted CMV-specific TCR beta clonotypes that dominated the response ex vivo. Of the TCR beta families, the public ones yielded a cumulative frequency that identified carriers of CMV plus the relevant HLA.

TCRdb re-analysed the reads in MiXCR, keeping a single row per CDR3 protein. The sample yields 740,000 or so distinct CDR3 sequences, 35% seen once. V was trimmed by 10 bases and J by 2 bases, leaving 11 bases between them. Per the germline V gene, CDR1 is LNHDA and CDR2 is SQIVND (reference sequence). The CDR3 runs to 13 residues. Concerning this clonotype itself: Its antigen is undetermined.

The receptor was isolated from a human donor in good health (CMV status not recorded). Some clones in this sample may be carry-over from other donors' samples. The V and J genes are TRBV19 and TRBJ2-2; the D is unclear. The sequenced sample was PBMCs. Here the CDR3 reads CAISYRNTGELFF. CDR3 nucleotides: TGTGCCATTTCCTACCGAAACACCGGGGAGCTGTTTTTT.